Listed below are T cell receptor beta chains from one sample, sequenced in a study of early T cells in non-severe SARS-CoV-2 infection. TCRdb analysed the 5' RACE reads with MiXCR anew, one entry per CDR3 protein. The top ten hold just under 5% of the sample, which has more than 60,000 distinct CDR3 sequences, 4.9% seen once. The source material was whole blood. The receptors originated from an adult who was a healthcare worker with PCR-confirmed SARS-CoV-2 infection or an uninfected control (not recorded which). Each CDR3 is given with its conserved first and last residue. The D gene is left open where the match is weak. Clone size is stated in some rows and not others, as once, few, many or a class when expanded.

TRBJ2-5 | many | TRBV19 | NA | CATRPGSQETQYF | TGTGCCACCCGGCCCGGTTCACAAGAGACCCAGTACTTC
TRBJ1-4 | many | TRBV9 | NA | CASSVGSAEEKLFF | TGTGCCAGCAGCGTAGGCAGCGCCGAAGAAAAACTGTTTTTT
TRBJ1-1 | many | TRBV4-1 | NA | CASSPLFQGSWVKENTEAFF | TGCGCCAGCAGCCCCCTTTTCCAAGGCTCCTGGGTTAAAGAGAACACTGAAGCTTTCTTT
TRBJ1-6 | many | TRBV7-3 | NA | CASPPGERSYNSPLHF | TGTGCCAGCCCCCCCGGGGAGCGATCCTATAATTCACCCCTCCACTTT
TRBJ2-7 | NA | TRBV18 | NA | CASSPRTKGARDYEQYF | TGTGCCAGCTCACCAAGAACGAAGGGAGCCAGGGACTACGAGCAGTACTTC
TRBJ1-1 | many | TRBV11-2 | NA | CASSLEAGLNTEAFF | TGTGCCAGCAGCTTAGAGGCAGGGTTGAACACTGAAGCTTTCTTT
TRBJ1-1 | many | TRBV12-5 | TRBD1 | CASGLGGTGNTEAFF | TGTGCTAGTGGTTTGGGGGGGACAGGGAACACTGAAGCTTTCTTT
TRBJ1-2 | many | TRBV10-3 | NA | CAIGRREKDGGYTF | TGTGCCATCGGACGTCGGGAGAAAGACGGAGGCTACACCTTC
TRBJ2-2 | many | TRBV27 | TRBD1 | CASSLANTGVVNTGELFF | TGTGCCAGCAGTTTAGCGAACACAGGGGTTGTGAACACCGGGGAGCTGTTTTTT
TRBJ2-2 | many | TRBV29-1 | NA | CSAPAPNTGELFF | TGCAGCGCGCCCGCCCCGAACACCGGGGAGCTGTTTTTT
TRBJ2-4 | many | TRBV6-2/TRBV6-3 | NA | CASSYQTGQGAKNIQYF | TGTGCCAGCAGTTACCAAACAGGCCAAGGGGCCAAAAACATTCAGTACTTC
TRBJ1-2 | many | TRBV29-1 | TRBD1 | CSVEDGQGAGGYTF | TGCAGCGTTGAGGATGGACAGGGGGCAGGCGGCTACACCTTC
TRBJ2-7 | many | TRBV5-6 | TRBD2 | CASSFGGSSYEQYF | TGTGCCAGCAGCTTTGGCGGGAGCTCCTACGAGCAGTACTTC
TRBJ2-2 | few | TRBV29-1 | NA | CSVELETGELFF | TGCAGCGTTGAATTGGAAACCGGGGAGCTGTTTTTT
TRBJ2-1 | NA | TRBV7-9 | NA | CASSYTSPQNNEQFF | TGTGCCAGCAGTTATACTAGTCCCCAGAACAATGAGCAGTTCTTC
TRBJ1-1 | many | TRBV11-2 | NA | CASSLEADVAFF | TGTGCCAGCAGCTTAGAGGCCGATGTAGCTTTCTTT
TRBJ2-7 | many | TRBV18 | TRBD1 | CASSQGTDSYEQYF | TGTGCCAGCTCACAAGGGACAGATTCCTACGAGCAGTACTTC
TRBJ2-6 | many | TRBV27 | NA | CASSPFGAGANVLTF | TGTGCCAGCAGTCCGTTTGGGGCTGGGGCCAACGTCCTGACTTTC
TRBJ1-2 | many | TRBV20-1 | NA | CSARDEMEIYGYTF | TGCAGTGCTAGAGATGAGATGGAGATCTATGGCTACACCTTC
TRBJ2-1 | many | TRBV9 | NA | CASSNGLKYNEQFF | TGTGCCAGCAGCAACGGACTTAAATACAATGAGCAGTTCTTC
TRBJ2-3 | many | TRBV6-6 | NA | CASSTPRGESTDTQYF | TGTGCCAGCAGTACCCCCAGGGGGGAGAGCACAGATACGCAGTATTTT
TRBJ2-3 | few | TRBV13 | TRBD2 | CASSPAPGTSGTDTQYF | TGTGCCAGCAGCCCCGCCCCCGGGACTAGCGGCACAGATACGCAGTATTTT
TRBJ2-2 | NA | TRBV5-1 | NA | CASTRVIGELFF | TGCGCCAGCACCAGGGTTATCGGGGAGCTGTTTTTT
TRBJ2-3 | many | TRBV11-2 | TRBD2 | CASSTGTSGRMDTQYF | TGTGCCAGCAGCACCGGGACTAGCGGGAGGATGGATACGCAGTATTTT
TRBJ2-7 | many | TRBV30 | NA | CAWSRSTGRINEQYF | TGTGCCTGGAGTCGGTCGACAGGGAGGATCAACGAGCAGTACTTC
TRBJ2-7 | many | TRBV3-1 | TRBD2 | CASSQTSNEQYF | TGTGCCAGCAGCCAGACTAGCAACGAGCAGTACTTC
TRBJ1-6 | few | TRBV11-2 | NA | CASSLNPTANNSPLHF | TGTGCCAGCAGCTTAAACCCAACCGCCAATAATTCACCCCTCCACTTT
TRBJ2-3 | many | TRBV5-4 | NA | CASSLSGTDTQYF | TGTGCCAGCAGCCTTAGCGGCACAGATACGCAGTATTTT
TRBJ2-7 | few | TRBV20-1 | TRBD1 | CSAGQGSSYEQYF | TGCAGTGCTGGACAGGGGAGCTCCTACGAGCAGTACTTC
TRBJ2-3 | NA | TRBV5-1 | NA | CASSFGGSDTQYF | TGCGCCAGCAGCTTTGGAGGGTCGGATACGCAGTATTTT
TRBJ1-1 | many | TRBV12-3/TRBV12-4 | NA | CASTSGEAAEAFF | TGTGCCAGCACCTCCGGTGAGGCCGCTGAAGCTTTCTTT
TRBJ2-7 | many | TRBV29-1 | TRBD1 | CSVESGTGISYEQYF | TGCAGCGTTGAGTCCGGGACAGGGATCTCCTACGAGCAGTACTTC
TRBJ2-1 | NA | TRBV7-2 | NA | CASSFFGRPGGREQFF | TGTGCCAGCAGCTTTTTTGGTCGCCCCGGGGGCAGAGAGCAGTTCTTC
TRBJ1-1 | many | TRBV20-1 | NA | CSAETNTEAFF | TGCAGTGCTGAGACCAACACTGAAGCTTTCTTT
TRBJ2-3 | NA | TRBV2 | TRBD2 | CASSPSGRAEDTQYF | TGTGCCAGCAGCCCTAGCGGGAGGGCCGAAGATACGCAGTATTTT
TRBJ1-1 | many | TRBV6-5 | NA | CASRQVTNTEAFF | TGTGCCAGCAGACAGGTGACGAACACTGAAGCTTTCTTT
TRBJ1-1 | many | TRBV11-2 | NA | CASSLAQNTEAFF | TGTGCCAGCAGCTTAGCCCAGAACACTGAAGCTTTCTTT
TRBJ1-4 | few | TRBV7-9 | TRBD1 | CASSPAGDRGREKLFF | TGTGCCAGCAGCCCCGCGGGGGACAGGGGACGAGAAAAACTGTTTTTT
TRBJ2-3 | many | TRBV3-1 | NA | CASSQGSADTQYF | TGTGCCAGCAGCCAAGGCAGTGCAGATACGCAGTATTTT
TRBJ2-2 | NA | TRBV28 | NA | CASSPASGNTGELFF | TGTGCCAGCAGCCCCGCCAGCGGTAACACCGGGGAGCTGTTTTTT
TRBJ2-1 | many | TRBV5-4 | TRBD2 | CASSQTSGILHEQFF | TGTGCCAGCAGCCAGACTAGCGGGATTTTGCATGAGCAGTTCTTC
TRBJ2-7 | few | TRBV20-1 | TRBD2 | CSAQTGTSGYYEQYF | TGCAGTGCACAAACCGGGACTAGCGGATACTACGAGCAGTACTTC
TRBJ1-2 | many | TRBV5-1 | NA | CASSLKGISNYGYTF | TGCGCCAGCAGCTTGAAGGGAATCTCTAACTATGGCTACACCTTC
TRBJ1-1 | few | TRBV20-1 | NA | CGGTLNTEAFF | TGCGGGGGCACGCTGAACACTGAAGCTTTCTTT
TRBJ2-7 | NA | TRBV7-3 | NA | CASSTSGLIYEQYF | TGTGCCAGCAGCACAAGCGGACTCATCTACGAGCAGTACTTC
TRBJ2-7 | many | TRBV30 | NA | CAWSSGRSYEQYF | TGTGCCTGGAGTTCCGGCAGATCCTACGAGCAGTACTTC
TRBJ2-1 | many | TRBV7-3 | TRBD2 | CASSLKRGFRNEQFF | TGTGCCAGCAGCTTAAAGCGGGGATTTCGGAATGAGCAGTTCTTC
TRBJ2-5 | NA | TRBV29-1 | TRBD2 | CSGAGVTRETQYF | TGCAGCGGAGCGGGGGTCACACGGGAGACCCAGTACTTC
TRBJ2-7 | NA | TRBV12-3/TRBV12-4 | NA | CASSEARGYEQYF | TGTGCCAGTTCCGAGGCCCGAGGGTACGAGCAGTACTTC
TRBJ2-6 | few | TRBV4-2 | NA | CASSQGQASSGANVLTF | TGTGCCAGCAGCCAAGGGCAGGCCTCCTCTGGGGCCAACGTCCTGACTTTC
TRBJ1-6 | many | TRBV5-4 | NA | CASSLGRGNSPLHF | TGTGCCAGCAGCTTAGGCAGGGGAAATTCACCCCTCCACTTT
TRBJ2-3 | many | TRBV7-2 | NA | CASSPYGGSSTDTQYF | TGTGCCAGCAGCCCGTATGGGGGAAGTAGCACAGATACGCAGTATTTT
TRBJ2-1 | many | TRBV30 | TRBD1 | CAWSRMGTGSYNEQFF | TGTGCCTGGAGCCGAATGGGGACAGGGTCCTACAATGAGCAGTTCTTC
TRBJ1-1 | few | TRBV12-3/TRBV12-4 | NA | CASSLGGWDTEAFF | TGTGCCAGCAGCCTTGGAGGGTGGGACACTGAAGCTTTCTTT
TRBJ1-5 | many | TRBV30 | NA | CAWSSQGSNQPQHF | TGTGCCTGGAGCTCGCAGGGTAGCAATCAGCCCCAGCATTTT
TRBJ2-3 | many | TRBV5-1 | NA | CASSPGGPSTDTQYF | TGCGCCAGCAGCCCGGGGGGCCCTAGCACAGATACGCAGTATTTT
TRBJ2-5 | few | TRBV20-1 | NA | CSAPEVNSKTQYF | TGCAGTGCTCCCGAGGTCAATTCCAAGACCCAGTACTTC
TRBJ2-2 | many | TRBV12-3/TRBV12-4 | NA | CASSLGGAVSGELFF | TGTGCCAGCAGTTTAGGGGGGGCAGTCAGCGGGGAGCTGTTTTTT